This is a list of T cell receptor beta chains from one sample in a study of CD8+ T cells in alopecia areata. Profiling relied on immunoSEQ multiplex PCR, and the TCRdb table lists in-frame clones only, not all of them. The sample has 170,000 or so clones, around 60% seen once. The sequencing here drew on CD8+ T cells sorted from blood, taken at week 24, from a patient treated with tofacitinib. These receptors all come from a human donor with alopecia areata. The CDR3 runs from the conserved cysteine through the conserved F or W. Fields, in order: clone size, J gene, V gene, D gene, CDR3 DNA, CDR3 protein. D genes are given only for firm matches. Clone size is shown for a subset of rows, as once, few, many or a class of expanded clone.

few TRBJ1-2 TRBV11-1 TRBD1 TGTGCCAGCAGCTCAGGACAGGGCTTTTATGGCTACACCTTC CASSSGQGFYGYTF
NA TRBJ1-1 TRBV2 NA TGTGCCAAACGGGGAGGGGCCACTGAAGCTTTCTTT CAKRGGATEAFF
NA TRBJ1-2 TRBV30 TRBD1 TGTGCCTGTGACCGGACAGGCGTAATAGGCGGCTACACCTTC CACDRTGVIGGYTF
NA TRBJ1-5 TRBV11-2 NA TGTGCCAGCAGCTTGGGACCGACGCATCAGCCCCAGCATTTT CASSLGPTHQPQHF
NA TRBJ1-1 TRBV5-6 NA TGTGCCAGCGGGTACCCTGAAGCTTTCTTT CASGYPEAFF
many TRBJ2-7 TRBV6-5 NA TGTGCCAGCAGTTACTCGGGCAGTGAGCAGTACTTC CASSYSGSEQYF
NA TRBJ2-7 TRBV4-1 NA TGCGCCAGCAGCCAAGGAGGCAACACCTACGAGCAGTACTTC CASSQGGNTYEQYF
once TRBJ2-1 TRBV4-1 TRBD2 TGCGCCAGCAGCCAAGAAGTGGAGCTAGCGGGGGGACACAATGAGCAGTTCTTC CASSQEVELAGGHNEQFF
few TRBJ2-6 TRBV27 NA TGTGCCAGCAGTTTGACCCTATCTGGGGCCAACGTCCTGACTTTC CASSLTLSGANVLTF
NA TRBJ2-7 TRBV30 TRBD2 TGTGCCTACTACGGGGGGGGATCCTACGAGCAGTACTTC CAYYGGGSYEQYF
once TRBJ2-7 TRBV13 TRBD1 TGTGCCAGCAGCTTCACTGCGGGACAGGGGGTCGAGCAGTACTTC CASSFTAGQGVEQYF
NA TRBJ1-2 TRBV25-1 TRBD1 TGTGCCAGCAGTCCGACGGGACAGGGGGAATATGGCTACACCTTC CASSPTGQGEYGYTF
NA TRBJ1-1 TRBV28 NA TGTGCCAGCAGTTTAGGGCAGGGGAACACTGAAGCTTTCTTT CASSLGQGNTEAFF
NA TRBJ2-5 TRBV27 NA TGTGCCAGCAGTTTAACCCCTCGGCGGGGGCCTGGGGAGACCCAGTACTTC CASSLTPRRGPGETQYF
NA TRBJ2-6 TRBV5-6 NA TGTGCCAGCAGCCCGGACGGGCGCTCTGGGGCCAACGTCCTGACTTTC CASSPDGRSGANVLTF
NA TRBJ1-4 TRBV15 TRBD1 TGTGCCACCAGGGCGCCAGGGGGCCATGATGGTGAAAAACTGTTTTTT CATRAPGGHDGEKLFF
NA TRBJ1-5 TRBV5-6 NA TGTGCCAGCAGCGGAGGACGGAGCAATCAGCCCCAGCATTTT CASSGGRSNQPQHF
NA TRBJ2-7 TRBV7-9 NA TGTGCCAGCAGCTTAAAACAGGCGGGCGAGCAGTACTTC CASSLKQAGEQYF
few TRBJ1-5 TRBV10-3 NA TGTGCCATCAGTGAGTCGGTAGGCAGAAGGAATCAGCCCCAGCATTTT CAISESVGRRNQPQHF
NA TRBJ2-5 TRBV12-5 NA TGTGCTAGTGGTTTGTGGCAGCCCCCCATCTTAGAGACCCAGTACTTC CASGLWQPPILETQYF
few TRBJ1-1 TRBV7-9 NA TGTGCCAGCAGCTTAGGGAGCGCGGACACTGAAGCTTTCTTT CASSLGSADTEAFF
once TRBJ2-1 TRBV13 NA TGTGCCAGCAGCTTAGAGCTAGGAGCCTACAATGAGCAGTTCTTC CASSLELGAYNEQFF
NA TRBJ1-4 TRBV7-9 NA TGTGCCAGCAGCTTACCAGGGACGGCTAATGAAAAACTGTTTTTT CASSLPGTANEKLFF
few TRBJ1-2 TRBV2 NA TGTGCCAGCAGTGCTCACAGGAATGGCTACACCTTC CASSAHRNGYTF
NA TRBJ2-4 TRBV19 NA TGTGCCCTAGGGGCCCCAGGAGACATTCAGTACTTC CALGAPGDIQYF
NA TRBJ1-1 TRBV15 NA TGTGCCACCAGCTATCTCTCTGAAGCTTTCTTT CATSYLSEAFF
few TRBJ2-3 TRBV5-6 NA TGTGCCAGCAGCCCTGGTACAGATACGCAGTATTTT CASSPGTDTQYF
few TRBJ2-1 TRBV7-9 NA TGTGCCAGCAGCTCGCACAATGAGCAGTTCTTC CASSSHNEQFF
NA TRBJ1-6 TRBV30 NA TGTGCCTGGGGCACAGGGTTGCCATATAATTCACCCCTCCACTTT CAWGTGLPYNSPLHF
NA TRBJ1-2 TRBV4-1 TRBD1 TGCGCCAGCAGCCAAGTGGGACAGGGGGATTATGGCTACACCTTC CASSQVGQGDYGYTF
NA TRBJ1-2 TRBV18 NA TGTGCCAGCTCACTAAGGCCACGGAAGGACCACCCCTATGGCTACACCTTC CASSLRPRKDHPYGYTF
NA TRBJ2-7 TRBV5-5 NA TGTGCCAGCAGCTTCGAAACAGGCCCATACGAGCAGTACTTC CASSFETGPYEQYF
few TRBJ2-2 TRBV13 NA TGTGCCAGCAGCTTAGGGACAGCTAACACCGGGGAGCTGTTTTTT CASSLGTANTGELFF
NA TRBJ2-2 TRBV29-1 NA TGCAGCGTTCAAGGGCAGCACACCGGGGAGCTGTTTTTT CSVQGQHTGELFF
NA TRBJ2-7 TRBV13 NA TGTGCCAGCAGTGGGGCCACAGGGCGCTACGAGCAGTACTTC CASSGATGRYEQYF
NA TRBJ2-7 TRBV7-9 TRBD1 TGTGCCAGCAGCAGAGGGGCAGGGGGCCTCTACGAGCAGTACTTC CASSRGAGGLYEQYF
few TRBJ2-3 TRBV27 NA TGTGCCAGCAGTTTATCCGCCGCCGCGGTGCTGACAGATACGCAGTATTTT CASSLSAAAVLTDTQYF
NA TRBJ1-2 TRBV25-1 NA TGTGCCAGCAGTGGGACCGGGGACGGGTATGGCTACACCTTC CASSGTGDGYGYTF
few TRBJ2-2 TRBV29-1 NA TGCAGCGCGTGGGGCACCGGGGAGCTGTTTTTT CSAWGTGELFF
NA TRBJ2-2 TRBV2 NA TGTGCCAGCAGGGAAGGGCCTAACCTGAACACCGGGGAGCTGTTTTTT CASREGPNLNTGELFF
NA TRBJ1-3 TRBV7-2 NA TGTGCCAGCAGCTTCGGGACGTCTGGAAACACCATATATTTT CASSFGTSGNTIYF
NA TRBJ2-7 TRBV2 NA TGTGCCAGCATAATGGAGGGGAAAAACGAGCAGTACTTC CASIMEGKNEQYF
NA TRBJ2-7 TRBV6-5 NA TGTGCCAGCAGTTACGAGGGTACAGGGACCTACGAGCAGTACTTC CASSYEGTGTYEQYF
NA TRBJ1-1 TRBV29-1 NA TGCAGCGCCGAAGGGGGAGATGAAGCTTTCTTT CSAEGGDEAFF
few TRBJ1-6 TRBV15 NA TGTGCCACCAACCCAACAGGGAATAATTCACCCCTCCACTTT CATNPTGNNSPLHF
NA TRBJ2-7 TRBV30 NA TGTGCCTGGAGGGGACCTCACGAGCAGTACTTC CAWRGPHEQYF
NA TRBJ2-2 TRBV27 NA TGTGCCAGCAGTCTCCATCGGGACACCGGGGAGCTGTTTTTT CASSLHRDTGELFF
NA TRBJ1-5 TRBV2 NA TGTGCCAGCAGTGAAGGGCGTCATGTTAATCAGCCCCAGCATTTT CASSEGRHVNQPQHF
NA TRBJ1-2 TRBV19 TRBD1 TGTGCCATCCCGAACAGGGGGGAGGATGGCTACACCTTC CAIPNRGEDGYTF
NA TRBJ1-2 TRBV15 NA TGTGCCACCAGCAGAGGAGTGACAGTCTATGGCTACACCTTC CATSRGVTVYGYTF
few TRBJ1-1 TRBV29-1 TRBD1 TGCAGCGTTGTGGGACAGATCACTGAAGCTTTCTTT CSVVGQITEAFF